These 17 T cell receptor beta chains originate from one sample sequenced in a study of shared clonotypes between healthy human individuals. Assay: immunoSEQ multiplex PCR; the TCRdb copy retains only in-frame clones and omits some. The data hold 550,000 to 850,000 clones, with approximately 79% observed a single time. Sequencing input: memory CD4+ T cells sorted from blood. As for subset: CD45RA-negative fraction. All receptors come from a woman aged 25 to 45 in good health.

The chain combines TRBV18 with TRBJ1-1, with unresolved D. Germline V gives CDR1 KGHSH, CDR2 LQKENI. The length of the CDR3 is 14 residues. V lost 3 bases, J lost 3 bases, and 11 bases lay in between. The CDR3 here is CASSPTARDTEAFF. The DNA of the CDR3 is TGTGCCAGCTCACCGACCGCTAGGGACACTGAAGCTTTCTTT.

The chain recombines TRBV2 with TRBJ2-3; 7 nucleotides agree with TRBD2. CDR1 and CDR2 from the germline V gene are SNHLY and FYNNEI. V gave up 8 bases and J gave up 2 bases; unmatched junction bases: 7. CDR3 length equals 14 residues. The CDR3 sequence is CASGRVGATDTQYF. The CDR3 coding sequence is TGTGCCAGCGGGAGGGTGGGAGCCACAGATACGCAGTATTTT.

V is TRBV28 and J is TRBJ1-3, with a weak D call TRBD1 (6 bases). Deletions cut 3 bases from V and 5 bases from J, with 14 bases between. This CDR3 spans 15 amino acids. Germline V gives CDR1 MDHEN, CDR2 SYDVKM. For the CDR3, the DNA is TGTGCCAGCAGTTTGGGGGCCGGACAGCGAAACACCATATATTTT. Its protein product is CASSLGAGQRNTIYF.

V gene TRBV10-1 combines with J gene TRBJ2-2; D gene uncertain. In germline, CDR1 is WNHNN, CDR2 SYGVQD (reference sequence). Trimming stripped 8 bases from V and 6 bases from J, with 10 bases between. This CDR3 spans 12 amino acids. The CDR3 loop reads CASALGPGELFF. For the CDR3, the DNA is TGCGCCAGCGCCCTAGGCCCCGGGGAGCTGTTTTTT.

This clone was recorded at least ten times. This same CDR3 is encoded by further DNA sequences in the sample. The gene calls are TRBV28 and TRBJ2-7; either TRBD1 or TRBD2 may fit D (5 bases each). This CDR3 has 15 residues. Germline-derived CDR1 and CDR2 are MDHEN and SYDVKM. Trimming took 3 bases from V and 4 from J, leaving 16 bases between them. CDR3 amino acids: CASSLGTGLGYEQYF. In DNA, the CDR3 is TGTGCCAGCAGTTTGGGGACGGGGCTAGGGTACGAGCAGTACTTC.

V usage is TRBV28 and J usage is TRBJ1-4; tentatively, D is TRBD1 (6 bases). Trimming took off 5 bases at V and 6 bases at J, with 13 bases between the two ends. CDR1 is MDHEN and CDR2 is SYDVKM in the germline V gene. There are 14 residues in the CDR3. In DNA form, the CDR3 reads TGTGCCAGCAGTCAGACAGGAATTGATGAAAAACTGTTTTTT. This codes for CASSQTGIDEKLFF.

Many counts were recorded for this clone. V is TRBV7-6 and J is TRBJ2-7; TRBD1 aligns across 9 bases. The CDR3 is 16 amino acids. V was pared by 1 base and J by 7 bases, with 11 bases of the junction left unmatched. Germline assignment: CDR1 SGHVS and CDR2 FNYEAQ. The CDR3 DNA reads TGTGCCAGCAGCTTAGTACAGGGGGCTAGCTTTGGGGAGCAGTACTTC. The encoded protein is CASSLVQGASFGEQYF.

The chain couples TRBV6-5 to TRBJ2-5, with 7 positions matching TRBD1. The length of the CDR3 is 15 residues. Trimming at V came to 0 bases and at J to 0 bases, leaving 1 base not matched to a gene. Germline CDR1 is MNHEY and CDR2 is SVGAGI. The chain's CDR3 is CASSYSGTDQETQYF. DNA for the CDR3: TGTGCCAGCAGTTACTCCGGGACAGACCAAGAGACCCAGTACTTC.

This clone was counted a single time. The rearrangement joins TRBV5-1 to TRBJ2-3; 13 bases fit TRBD2. Losses at the gene ends were 4 bases for V and 3 bases for J; bases not matched to a gene: 5. The germline gives CDR1 SGHRS, CDR2 YFSETQ. This CDR3 has 16 residues. The CDR3 DNA reads TGCGCCAGCAGCACACGGACTAGCGGGAGAACAGATACGCAGTATTTT. Translation gives CASSTRTSGRTDTQYF. Full variable domain (rest looked up from reference TRBV5-1 and TRBJ2-3): KAGVTQTPRYLIKTRGQQVTLSCSPISGHRSVSWYQQTPGQGLQFLFEYFSETQRNKGNFPGRFSGRQFSNSRSEMNVSTLELGDSALYLCASSTRTSGRTDTQYFGPGTRLTVL.

The rearrangement uses TRBV7-2 and TRBJ2-1; D is tentatively TRBD1 or TRBD2 (5 bases each). This CDR3 has 14 amino acids. Trimming shortened V by 4 bases and J by 5 bases, and 12 bases separated the two germline ends. Germline loops: CDR1 SGHTA, CDR2 FQGNSA. Here the CDR3 reads CASSWQGRNNEQFF. In nucleotides, the CDR3 is TGTGCCAGCAGCTGGCAGGGACGCAACAATGAGCAGTTCTTC.

The chain carries TRBV5-1 and TRBJ2-1, with 9 bases that match TRBD2. Germline V lookup: CDR1 SGHRS, CDR2 YFSETQ. The CDR3 is 16 residues long. V shed 3 bases, J shed 0 bases, and the junction held 4 bases outside the gene matches. DNA of the CDR3: TGCGCCAGCAGCTCAATAGCGGGAGTCTCCTACAATGAGCAGTTCTTC. Protein sequence: CASSSIAGVSYNEQFF.

The J gene is TRBJ2-5, the V gene TRBV19; tentatively, D is TRBD2 (6 bases). In germline, CDR1 is LNHDA, CDR2 SQIVND (reference sequence). The CDR3 sequence is 16 residues long. Trimming shortened V by 1 base and J by 6 bases, and 18 bases separated the two germline ends. The CDR3 sequence: CASSIVAGRDVKTQYF. The DNA for the CDR3 is TGTGCCAGTAGTATAGTTGCGGGACGGGATGTGAAGACCCAGTACTTC.

The chain's CDR3 is CATSKLGTYEQYF. CDR3 DNA: TGTGCCACCAGCAAGCTGGGGACGTACGAGCAGTACTTC. The V gene is TRBV15, the J gene TRBJ2-7; D assignment may be TRBD1 or TRBD2 (5 bases each). The CDR3 consists of 13 residues. Germline values: CDR1 LNHNV, CDR2 YYDKDF (reference sequence). V was cut by 4 bases and J by 4 bases, with 11 bases left in between.

The chain is built from TRBV18 and TRBJ2-2; the match to TRBD1 covers 9 bases. Germline trimming cut 4 bases from V and 2 bases from J; bases unmatched to any gene: 2. The CDR3 sequence is 15 residues long. Germline CDR1 reads KGHSH; CDR2 reads LQKENI. CDR3 coding DNA: TGTGCCAGCTCACAACAGGGGGCTAACACCGGGGAGCTGTTTTTT. This encodes CASSQQGANTGELFF.

J is TRBJ2-6 and V is TRBV28; D unclear. The V and J ends lost 2 bases and 1 base respectively, with 6 bases between them. Looked up from germline, CDR1 is MDHEN and CDR2 is SYDVKM. The CDR3 totals 15 residues. The CDR3 spells CASSLGRSGANVLTF. The CDR3 DNA reads TGTGCCAGCAGTTTAGGGCGGTCTGGGGCCAACGTCCTGACTTTC.

This clone was seen only a few times. The chain links TRBV15 to TRBJ2-3, with 9 nucleotides matching TRBD2. The CDR3 is 17 amino acids. The germline V gene encodes CDR1 LNHNV and CDR2 YYDKDF (reference sequence). The V segment lost 0 bases and the J segment 2 bases; nucleotides outside the gene matches: 6. CDR3 bases: TGTGCCACCAGCAGAGATTATTCTAGCGGGAACACAGATACGCAGTATTTT. Protein product: CATSRDYSSGNTDTQYF.

The chain couples TRBV19 to TRBJ1-2, with a possible D match to TRBD1 (6 bases). V gave up 8 bases and J gave up 8 bases, with 21 bases separating them. The CDR3 has 14 residues. From germline, CDR1 is LNHDA and CDR2 SQIVND (reference sequence). The CDR3 here is CASLMKDSLGGYTF. In DNA, the CDR3 is TGTGCCAGTCTAATGAAGGACAGCTTGGGAGGCTACACCTTC.